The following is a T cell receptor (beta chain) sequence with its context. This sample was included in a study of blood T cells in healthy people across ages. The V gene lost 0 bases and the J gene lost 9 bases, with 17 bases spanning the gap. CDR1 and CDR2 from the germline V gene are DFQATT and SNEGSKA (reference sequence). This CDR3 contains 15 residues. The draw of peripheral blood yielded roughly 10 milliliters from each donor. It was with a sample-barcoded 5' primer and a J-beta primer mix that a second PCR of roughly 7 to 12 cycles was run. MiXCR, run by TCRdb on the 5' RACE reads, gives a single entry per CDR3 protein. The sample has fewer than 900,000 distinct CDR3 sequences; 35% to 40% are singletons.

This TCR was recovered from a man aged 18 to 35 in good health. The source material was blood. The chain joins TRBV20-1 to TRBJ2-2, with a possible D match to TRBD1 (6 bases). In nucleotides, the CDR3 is TGCAGTGCTAGAGACACAGGGAAAGGGTCTAGGGAGCTGTTTTTT. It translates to CSARDTGKGSRELFF.